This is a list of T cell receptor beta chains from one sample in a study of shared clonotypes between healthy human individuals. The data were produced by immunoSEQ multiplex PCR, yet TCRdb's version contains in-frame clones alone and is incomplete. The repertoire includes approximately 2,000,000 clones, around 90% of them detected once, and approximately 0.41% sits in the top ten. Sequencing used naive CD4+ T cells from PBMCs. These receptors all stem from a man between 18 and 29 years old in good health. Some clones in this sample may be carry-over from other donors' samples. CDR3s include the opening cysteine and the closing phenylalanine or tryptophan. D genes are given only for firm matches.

TGTGCCTGGATGAGGGCCGGGGGTAATCAGCCCCAGCATTTT,CAWMRAGGNQPQHF,.,14,TRBJ1-5,TRBV30
TGTGCCACCAGCAGACAGGGGCGGGGGACAGATACGCAGTATTTT,CATSRQGRGTDTQYF,.,15,TRBJ2-3,TRBV15
TGTGCCAGCAGGTCAGGGTCCGACTATGGCTACACCTTC,CASRSGSDYGYTF,.,13,TRBJ1-2,TRBV28
TGTGCCAGCAGTAAGTCAACTAATGAAAAACTGTTTTTT,CASSKSTNEKLFF,.,13,TRBJ1-4,TRBV28
TGTGCCAGCAGCTTGCCGACAGGGGGGAACACTGAAGCTTTCTTT,CASSLPTGGNTEAFF,TRBD1,15,TRBJ1-1,TRBV5-6
TGTGCCAGCAGCCGAATACTAGCGTCCAATGAGCAGTTCTTC,CASSRILASNEQFF,TRBD2,14,TRBJ2-1,TRBV5-8
TGTGCCAGCAGCGCGATCATTACAGACCCTATTAGGTTCTTC,CASSAIITDPIRFF,.,14,TRBJ2-1,TRBV27
TGTGCCAGCAGCAAAAAAGGGGCTTCGGGGGATCAGCCCCAGCATTTT,CASSKKGASGDQPQHF,.,16,TRBJ1-5,TRBV21-1
TGTGCCAGTACCATGGGAGCTAGCCCCCACAATGAGCAGTTCTTC,CASTMGASPHNEQFF,.,15,TRBJ2-1,TRBV19
TGTGCCAGCAGTGAAGACCGTAACTCTGGGGCCAACGTCCTGACTTTC,CASSEDRNSGANVLTF,.,16,TRBJ2-6,TRBV2
TGTGCCAGCAGCCTGACTGGGGGGGGCGCCTACAATGAGCAGTTCTTC,CASSLTGGGAYNEQFF,.,16,TRBJ2-1,TRBV7-3
TGTGCCACATTGGACGGACCCGTAACCGGCTACGAGCAGTACTTC,CATLDGPVTGYEQYF,.,15,TRBJ2-7,TRBV6-1
TGTGCCAGCAGTCCAGAGACTAGCTTGGCGTACAATGAGCAGTTCTTC,CASSPETSLAYNEQFF,TRBD2,16,TRBJ2-1,TRBV7-3
TGTGCCAGCAGCCAGGGAGAAGATACGCAGTATTTT,CASSQGEDTQYF,.,12,TRBJ2-3,TRBV2
TGCGCCAGCAGCCAAGACCCCCTAGGGGAGCAGTTCTTC,CASSQDPLGEQFF,.,13,TRBJ2-1,TRBV4-3
TGTGCCACCAGCAGAGGGGGGGGCCCCTACGAGCAGTACTTC,CATSRGGGPYEQYF,.,14,TRBJ2-7,TRBV15